The text below deals with one T cell receptor beta chain. The CDR3 totals 13 residues. V lost 3 bases to trimming and J lost 4 bases, with 6 bases between them. CDR1 and CDR2 from the germline V gene are KGHSH and LQKENI. Per the original data handling: Cell counts per sample came from amplifying reference gene primers. Profiled with immunoSEQ multiplex PCR; TCRdb holds only in-frame clones, not every one. Clonal size and the V and J genes are those of that table, whereas D and trimming came from the DNA. The sample includes roughly 30,000 clones, roughly 87% of them seen just once. This sample is part of a study of blood T cell repertoires in COVID-19. Study summary: T cells, B-cell-depleted T cells, or PBMCs provided the cDNA or gDNA that served as material.

The source is an elderly man with acute or convalescent COVID-19. Sequencing was performed on peripheral blood. The chain links TRBV18 to TRBJ1-4; maybe TRBD1 (5 bases). The CDR3 spells CASSPTVNEKLFF. The CDR3 DNA sequence: TGTGCCAGCTCACCGACAGTTAATGAAAAACTGTTTTTT.